Below, 8 T cell receptor beta chains from the same sample are listed, as sequenced in a study of T-cell reconstitution after alpha-beta-depleted transplantation in children. Unique molecular identifiers were incorporated during preparation of the TCRbeta library. TCRdb processed the PCR reads anew with MiXCR; each CDR3 protein has one entry. The table records hundreds of thousands of distinct CDR3 sequences, around 13% of them present only once. Source: PBMCs, taken before TCRalphabeta/CD19-depleted stem cell transplant. The receptors stem from a girl under 10 years old with congenital amegakaryocytic thrombocytopenia, due to receive a stem cell transplant.

The table lists this clonotype with a few counts. This sequence joins TRBV12-3 or TRBV12-4 and TRBJ2-1; 11 positions agree with TRBD2. V was pared by 7 bases and J by 6 bases, with 8 bases of the junction left unmatched. The CDR3 extends over 15 amino acids. CDR3 amino acids: CASNPLLAGVNEQFF. CDR3 sequence (DNA): TGTGCCAGCAACCCCTTACTAGCGGGAGTCAATGAGCAGTTCTTC.

This clonotype was seen more than once but under ten times. V and J are TRBV7-9 and TRBJ2-3, with a tentative D call TRBD1 (5 bases). This CDR3 spans 15 amino acids. CDR1 and CDR2 (germline): SEHNR, FQNEAQ (reference sequence). Deletions cut 3 bases from V and 5 bases from J, with 15 bases between. The CDR3 DNA follows: TGTGCCAGCAGCTTTTCAGGGCCGGTGGAAGATACGCAGTATTTT. Translation: CASSFSGPVEDTQYF.

This clonotype was observed a few times. The genes are TRBV2 and TRBJ2-1; 7 bases match TRBD2. This CDR3 comprises 17 residues. CDR1 is SNHLY, CDR2 FYNNEI, per germline. The junction had 16 bases not matched to a gene; V was cut back by 6 bases and J by 5 bases. The CDR3 DNA is TGTGCCAGCAGCCCCCTACCTGGGGGGGGTGGAAACAATGAGCAGTTCTTC. Translation gives CASSPLPGGGGNNEQFF.

This sequence joins TRBV29-1 and TRBJ2-1; 7 nucleotides match TRBD2. The junction had 16 bases not matched to a gene; V was cut back by 1 base and J by 10 bases. From germline, CDR1 is SQVTM and CDR2 ANQGSEA. The CDR3 consists of 16 residues. The CDR3 loop reads CSVEAGTIGSGWEQFF. CDR3 in DNA: TGCAGCGTTGAAGCCGGGACTATCGGGAGTGGCTGGGAGCAGTTCTTC.

The sample holds a few counts of this clonotype. The chain recombines TRBV5-1 with TRBJ2-7; 12 positions match TRBD2. After removal of 4 bases from V and 2 bases from J, the junction contained 10 bases not matched to a gene. CDR3 size: 17 residues. Per germline, CDR1 SGHRS and CDR2 YFSETQ. As DNA, the CDR3 is TGCGCCAGCAGCGGAGCGCTAGCGGGAGGGCATCCCTACGAGCAGTACTTC. Its translation is CASSGALAGGHPYEQYF.

This chain connects TRBV5-5 to TRBJ2-5, with D tentatively TRBD1 or TRBD2 (5 bases each). The CDR3 has 17 residues. Germline CDR1 reads SGHKS; CDR2 reads YYEKEE (reference sequence). The V end lost 2 bases, the J end lost 3 bases, and 20 bases lay between the germline ends. The DNA of the CDR3 is TGTGCCAGCAGCTTTAGACGCCTACGGGACGGGGAAGAGACCCAGTACTTC. Translation: CASSFRRLRDGEETQYF.

This clonotype appeared once. A much larger clone differs from this one at a single base, so this may be a read error. J is TRBJ1-2 and V is TRBV5-1, with D tentatively TRBD1 (6 bases). V was trimmed by 4 bases and J by 4 bases, leaving 14 bases between them. Looked up from germline, CDR1 is SGHRS and CDR2 is YFSETQ. This CDR3 region has 14 residues. CDR3 residues: CASSPGEDTYGYTF. CDR3 in DNA: TGCGCCAGCAGCCCAGGGGAAGATACCTATGGCTACACCTTC. Drawing the rest from reference TRBV5-1 and TRBJ1-2, the complete variable domain is KAGVTQTPRYLIKTRGQQVTLSCSPISGHRSVSWYQQTPGQGLQFLFEYFSETQRNKGNFPGRFSGRQFSNSRSEMNVSTLELGDSALYLCASSPGEDTYGYTFGSGTRLTVV.

This clonotype appeared a few times. The rearrangement uses TRBV5-1 and TRBJ2-1, with D perhaps TRBD1 or TRBD2 (5 bases each). Trimming cost V 0 bases and J 0 bases, with 10 bases left between them. CDR3 length: 16 residues. Germline V gene data show CDR1 as SGHRS and CDR2 as YFSETQ. This CDR3 reads CASSLGGTRSYNEQFF. CDR3 nucleotides: TGCGCCAGCAGCTTGGGAGGGACCCGCTCCTACAATGAGCAGTTCTTC. Full variable domain (remainder filled in from reference TRBV5-1 and TRBJ2-1): KAGVTQTPRYLIKTRGQQVTLSCSPISGHRSVSWYQQTPGQGLQFLFEYFSETQRNKGNFPGRFSGRQFSNSRSEMNVSTLELGDSALYLCASSLGGTRSYNEQFFGPGTRLTVL.